This T cell receptor (beta chain) is from a study of cytomegalovirus exposure and HLA in healthy donors. About the study: Of some 360 genotyped donors, more than 75% clustered with self-reported Caucasian donors. Overall study results and limits: A prior analysis recorded that most TCR beta V segments were productive about 87% or about 30% of the time. Rarity characterized most TCR sequences, yet some public TCRs appeared in many donors. With high specificity and sensitivity, the classifier reportedly diagnosed cytomegalovirus status.

The PCR was carried out with 60 Vbeta primers and 13 Jbeta primers. The table came from immunoSEQ multiplex PCR; TCRdb's copy has only in-frame clones and leaves some out. Recorded here are 100,000 to 150,000 clones; the top ten clones represent around 2.4%. Germline loops: CDR1 SGHVS, CDR2 FQNEAQ. This CDR3 spans 13 amino acids. V was pared by 5 bases and J by 6 bases, with 13 bases between. Notes on this clone: Its antigen is not known.

The sample taken for sequencing was PBMCs. The source of this sequence is a man aged 35 to 55 in good health and CMV-seronegative. The chain is built from TRBV7-8 and TRBJ1-2, with D unclear. For the CDR3, the DNA is TGTGCCAGCAGCCGTGGGGAGAGTGATGGCTACACCTTC. Protein: CASSRGESDGYTF.